This T cell receptor beta chain derives from a study of graft-versus-host responses after intestinal transplantation. The study's findings and limits: Peak circulating GvH clone levels tracked with early post-transplant HvG declines.

Method: immunoSEQ multiplex PCR; TCRdb's copy keeps in-frame clones and lacks some. The profile shows about 120,000 clones, 75% to 95% of them singletons. The CDR3 loop spans 11 amino acids. V lost 8 bases to trimming and J lost 5 bases; unmatched junction nucleotides: 0. Germline V gives CDR1 MNHNS, CDR2 SASEGT. This clone was picked up one time. What it binds is not known. The sequence was obtained from a human donor who received an intestinal transplant. Sample: unstimulated CD4+ T cells sorted from spleen or lymph node cells, taken before intestinal transplant. The V and J genes are TRBV6-1 and TRBJ1-2; 9 bases are shared with TRBD1. CDR3 in DNA: TGTGCCAGCGGGACAGGGTATGGCTACACCTTC. Translated, it gives CASGTGYGYTF.